The 11 T cell receptor beta chains presented below share a single source sample, sequenced in a study of blood T cell repertoires in COVID-19. The repertoire was sequenced with immunoSEQ multiplex PCR; TCRdb's copy has only in-frame clones and lacks some. This sample carries 350,000 to 450,000 clones, roughly nine tenths of them seen once, and the ten largest clones take approximately 1.2%. Sequenced sample: PBMCs or T cells enriched from blood (not recorded which). These receptors all come from a young man who had recovered from COVID-19.

The rearrangement links TRBV12-5 to TRBJ1-1; 9 bases match TRBD1. The trim removed 4 bases at V and 5 bases at J, leaving 8 bases unmatched. The germline V gene has CDR1 LGHNT and CDR2 FRNRAP. This CDR3 region has 15 residues. The CDR3 here is CASGSPSGTGTEAFF. The CDR3 nucleotides are TGTGCTAGTGGTTCCCCATCAGGGACAGGGACTGAAGCTTTCTTT.

This sequence joins TRBV5-1 and TRBJ2-1, with 7 bases identical to TRBD1. The CDR3 contains 15 residues. The V and J ends lost 0 bases and 8 bases, in that order; junction bases with no gene match: 8. Germline V gene sequence: CDR1 SGHRS, CDR2 YFSETQ. CDR3 sequence reads: CASSLVRGRADEQFF. The CDR3 DNA is TGCGCCAGCAGCTTGGTGAGGGGGCGGGCCGATGAGCAGTTCTTC.

J is TRBJ2-1 and V is TRBV27; 8 bases are a match to TRBD2. Looked up from germline, CDR1 is MNHEY and CDR2 is SMNVEV (reference sequence). V lost 5 bases and J lost 2; bases outside the gene matches: 17. The CDR3 sequence is 19 residues long. The CDR3 here is CASSPQIPAGDFPYNEQFF. The DNA of the CDR3 is TGTGCCAGCAGTCCTCAGATTCCAGCGGGAGACTTCCCCTACAATGAGCAGTTCTTC.

The chain links TRBV19 to TRBJ1-1; tentative D call: TRBD1 (6 bases). Germline CDR1 is LNHDA and CDR2 is SQIVND (reference sequence). V lost 3 bases and J 2 bases, leaving 19 bases between the germline ends. The length of the CDR3 is 17 residues. CDR3 DNA: TGTGCCAGTAGTATCGAAAACAGGGCCAGCGTTAACACTGAAGCTTTCTTT. It is translated as CASSIENRASVNTEAFF. The full variable domain, with the rest looked up from reference TRBV19 and TRBJ1-1, is DGGITQSPKYLFRKEGQNVTLSCEQNLNHDAMYWYRQDPGQGLRLIYYSQIVNDFQKGDIAEGYSVSREKKESFPLTVTSAQKNPTAFYLCASSIENRASVNTEAFFGQGTRLTVV.

The V call is TRBV4-1, the J call TRBJ2-7; 7 bases fit TRBD2. Per germline, CDR1 MGHRA and CDR2 YSYEKL. V dropped 3 bases and J dropped 4; count of bases not matched to a gene: 12. The CDR3 extends over 16 amino acids. CDR3 loop: CASSQGFSGTQYEQYF. CDR3 DNA sequence: TGCGCCAGCAGCCAGGGGTTCAGCGGGACCCAATACGAGCAGTACTTC.

The rearrangement uses TRBV7-2 and TRBJ1-2; a possible D gene is TRBD1 (5 bases). V lost 5 bases to trimming and J lost 3 bases, with 19 bases between them. Germline V gives CDR1 SGHTA, CDR2 FQGNSA. The length of the CDR3 is 16 residues. This CDR3 is CASSQGGVVQDYGYTF. CDR3 DNA: TGTGCCAGCAGCCAGGGTGGGGTGGTACAGGACTATGGCTACACCTTC.

The V call is TRBV9, the J call TRBJ2-2; the match to TRBD1 covers 11 bases. Germline lookup yields CDR1 SGDLS and CDR2 YYNGEE. The V gene end was trimmed by 2 bases and the J gene end by 6 bases; junction bases not matched to a gene: 3. This CDR3 is built from 15 residues. The CDR3 is CASSVGTGGSGELFF. The CDR3 DNA follows: TGTGCCAGCAGCGTTGGGACAGGGGGATCCGGGGAGCTGTTTTTT.

The chain combines TRBV6-1 with TRBJ2-6; TRBD1 agrees at 8 bases. With V trimmed by 4 bases and J by 3 bases, 11 bases remained unmatched. The CDR3 is made up of 18 amino acids. In germline, CDR1 is MNHNS, CDR2 SASEGT. In DNA, the CDR3 is TGTGCCAGCAGTGGCGGACAGGGTGTGTTCGGTGGGGCCAACGTCCTGACTTTC. It specifies CASSGGQGVFGGANVLTF.

The chain is built from TRBV6-5 and TRBJ2-2; D not resolved. V was cut by 6 bases and J by 2 bases, with 13 bases left in between. This CDR3 is 15 amino acids long. CDR1 and CDR2 from the germline V gene are MNHEY and SVGAGI. CDR3 nucleotide sequence: TGTGCCAGCAGGAGAGATTACGCCAACACCGGGGAGCTGTTTTTT. Translated, it gives CASRRDYANTGELFF.

The chain recombines TRBV11-2 with TRBJ2-2; D is unresolved. Trimming removed 7 bases from V and 0 bases from J, with 9 bases in between. Per the germline V gene, CDR1 is SGHAT and CDR2 is FQNNGV. CDR3 length: 14 amino acids. Written as DNA, the CDR3 is TGTGCCAGCAACTCACGGTCGAACACCGGGGAGCTGTTTTTT. This translates into CASNSRSNTGELFF.

The genes are TRBV6-5 and TRBJ2-7; 8 bases agree with TRBD1. Germline CDR1 is MNHEY and CDR2 is SVGAGI. The CDR3 is 13 residues long. Germline trimming cut 6 bases from V and 5 bases from J; bases unmatched to any gene: 6. The CDR3 region is CASSYGTGDEQYF. CDR3 DNA: TGTGCCAGCAGCTACGGGACAGGTGACGAGCAGTACTTC.